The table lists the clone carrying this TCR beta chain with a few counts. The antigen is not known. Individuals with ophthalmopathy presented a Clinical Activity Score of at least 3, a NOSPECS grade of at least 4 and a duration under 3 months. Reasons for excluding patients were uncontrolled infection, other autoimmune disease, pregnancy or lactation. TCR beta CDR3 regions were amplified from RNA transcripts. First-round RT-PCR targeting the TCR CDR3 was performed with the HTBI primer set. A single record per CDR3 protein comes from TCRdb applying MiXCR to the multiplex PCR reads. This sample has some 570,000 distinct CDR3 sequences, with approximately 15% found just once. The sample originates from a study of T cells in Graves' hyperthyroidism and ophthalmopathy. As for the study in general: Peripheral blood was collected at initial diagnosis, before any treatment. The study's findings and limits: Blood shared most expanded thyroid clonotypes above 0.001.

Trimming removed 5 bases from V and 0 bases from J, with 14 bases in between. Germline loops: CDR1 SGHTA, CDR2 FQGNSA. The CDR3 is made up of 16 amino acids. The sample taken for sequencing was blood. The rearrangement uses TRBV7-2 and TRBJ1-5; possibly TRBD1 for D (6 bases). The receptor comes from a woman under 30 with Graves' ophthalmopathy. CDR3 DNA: TGTGCCAGCAGCGCCCCGGGACAACGTAGCAATCAGCCCCAGCATTTT. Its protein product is CASSAPGQRSNQPQHF.